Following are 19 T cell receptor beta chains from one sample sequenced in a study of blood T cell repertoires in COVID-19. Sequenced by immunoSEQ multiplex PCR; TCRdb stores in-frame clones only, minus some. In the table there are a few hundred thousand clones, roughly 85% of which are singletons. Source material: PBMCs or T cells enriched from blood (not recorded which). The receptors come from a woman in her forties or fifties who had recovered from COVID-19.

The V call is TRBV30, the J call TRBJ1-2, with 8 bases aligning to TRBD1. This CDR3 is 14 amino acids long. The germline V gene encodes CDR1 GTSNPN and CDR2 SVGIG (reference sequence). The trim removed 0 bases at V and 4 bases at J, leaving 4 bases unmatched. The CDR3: CAWSVGDRSYGYTF. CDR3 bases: TGTGCCTGGAGTGTTGGGGACAGGTCCTATGGCTACACCTTC.

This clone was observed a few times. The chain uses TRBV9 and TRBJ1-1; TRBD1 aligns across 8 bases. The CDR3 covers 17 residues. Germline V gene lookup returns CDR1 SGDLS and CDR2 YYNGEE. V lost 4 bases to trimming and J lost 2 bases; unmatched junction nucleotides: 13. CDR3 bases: TGTGCCAGCAGCTCGACCCCCGGGGACAGGCTAAACACTGAAGCTTTCTTT. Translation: CASSSTPGDRLNTEAFF.

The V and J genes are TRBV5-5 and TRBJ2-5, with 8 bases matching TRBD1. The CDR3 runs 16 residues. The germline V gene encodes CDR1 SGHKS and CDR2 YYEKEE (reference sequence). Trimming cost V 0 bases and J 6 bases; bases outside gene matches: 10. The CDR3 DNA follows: TGTGCCAGCAGCTTGGAGCGGACAGGGTATGGTCAGACCCAGTACTTC. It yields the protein CASSLERTGYGQTQYF.

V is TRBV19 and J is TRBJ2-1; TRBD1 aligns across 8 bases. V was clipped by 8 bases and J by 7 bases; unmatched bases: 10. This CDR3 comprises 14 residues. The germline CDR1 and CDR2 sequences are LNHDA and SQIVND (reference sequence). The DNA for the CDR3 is TGTGCCAGTTCAGGCCAGGGGGCGGTGAATGAGCAGTTCTTC. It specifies CASSGQGAVNEQFF.

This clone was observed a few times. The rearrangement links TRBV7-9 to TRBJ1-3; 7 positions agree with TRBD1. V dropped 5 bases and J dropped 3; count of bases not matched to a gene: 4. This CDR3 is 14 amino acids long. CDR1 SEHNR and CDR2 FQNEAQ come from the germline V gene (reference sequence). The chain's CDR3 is CASSTDRDGNTIYF. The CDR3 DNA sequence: TGTGCCAGCAGCACCGACAGGGATGGAAACACCATATATTTT. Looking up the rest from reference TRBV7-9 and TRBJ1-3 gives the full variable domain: DTGVSQNPRHKITKRGQNVTFRCDPISEHNRLYWYRQTLGQGPEFLTYFQNEAQLEKSRLLSDRFSAERPKGSFSTLEIQRTEQGDSAMYLCASSTDRDGNTIYFGEGSWLTVV.

CDR3 nucleotide sequence: TGTGCCAGCAGCCGAAGGAGCCAGGGGGTTAACTATGGCTACACCTTC. It encodes CASSRRSQGVNYGYTF. This chain connects TRBV9 to TRBJ1-2; 7 nucleotides match TRBD1. V lost 4 bases, J lost 1 base, and 10 bases stayed unmatched. Germline values: CDR1 SGDLS, CDR2 YYNGEE. This CDR3 has 16 amino acids.

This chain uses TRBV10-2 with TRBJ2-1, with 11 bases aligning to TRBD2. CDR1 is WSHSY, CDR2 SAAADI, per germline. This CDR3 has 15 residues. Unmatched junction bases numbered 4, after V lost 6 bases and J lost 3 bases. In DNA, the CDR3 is TGCGCCAGCAGCCTAGCGGGGGGCAACTACAATGAGCAGTTCTTC. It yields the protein CASSLAGGNYNEQFF.

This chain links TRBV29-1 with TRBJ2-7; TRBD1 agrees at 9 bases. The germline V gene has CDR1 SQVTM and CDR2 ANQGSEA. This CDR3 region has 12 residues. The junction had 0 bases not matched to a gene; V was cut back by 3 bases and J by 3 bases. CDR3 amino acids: CSVETGGYEQYF. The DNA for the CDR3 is TGCAGCGTTGAGACAGGGGGCTACGAGCAGTACTTC.

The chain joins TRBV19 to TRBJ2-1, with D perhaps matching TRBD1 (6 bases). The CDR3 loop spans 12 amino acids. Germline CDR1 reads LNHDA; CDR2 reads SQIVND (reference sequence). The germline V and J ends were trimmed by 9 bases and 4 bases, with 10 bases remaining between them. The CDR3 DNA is TGTGCCAGCTGGGACACGTACAATGAGCAGTTCTTC. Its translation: CASWDTYNEQFF.

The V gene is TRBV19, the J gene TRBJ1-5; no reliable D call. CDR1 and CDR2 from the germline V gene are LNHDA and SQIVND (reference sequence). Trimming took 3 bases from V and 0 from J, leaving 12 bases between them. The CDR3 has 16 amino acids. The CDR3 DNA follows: TGTGCCAGTAGTATCAACAGCCTCTATAGCAATCAGCCCCAGCATTTT. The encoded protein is CASSINSLYSNQPQHF.

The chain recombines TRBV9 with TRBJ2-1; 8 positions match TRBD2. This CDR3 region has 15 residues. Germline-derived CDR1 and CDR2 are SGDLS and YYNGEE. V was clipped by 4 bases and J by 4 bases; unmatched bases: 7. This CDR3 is CASSPTGGIYNEQFF. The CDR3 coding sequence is TGTGCCAGCAGCCCCACGGGGGGGATTTACAATGAGCAGTTCTTC.

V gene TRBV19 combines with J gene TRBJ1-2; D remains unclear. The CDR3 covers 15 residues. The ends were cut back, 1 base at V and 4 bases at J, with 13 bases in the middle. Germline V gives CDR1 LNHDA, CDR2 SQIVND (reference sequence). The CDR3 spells CASSIAKTPTYGYTF. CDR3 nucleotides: TGTGCCAGTAGTATAGCAAAGACTCCGACCTATGGCTACACCTTC.

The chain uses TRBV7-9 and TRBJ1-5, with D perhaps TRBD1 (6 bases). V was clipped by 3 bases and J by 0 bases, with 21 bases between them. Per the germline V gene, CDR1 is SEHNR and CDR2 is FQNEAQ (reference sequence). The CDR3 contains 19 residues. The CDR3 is CASSLGGTLERTSNQPQHF. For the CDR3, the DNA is TGTGCCAGCAGCTTGGGGGGGACACTGGAACGGACTAGCAATCAGCCCCAGCATTTT. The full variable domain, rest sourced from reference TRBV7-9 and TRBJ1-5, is DTGVSQNPRHKITKRGQNVTFRCDPISEHNRLYWYRQTLGQGPEFLTYFQNEAQLEKSRLLSDRFSAERPKGSFSTLEIQRTEQGDSAMYLCASSLGGTLERTSNQPQHFGDGTRLSIL.

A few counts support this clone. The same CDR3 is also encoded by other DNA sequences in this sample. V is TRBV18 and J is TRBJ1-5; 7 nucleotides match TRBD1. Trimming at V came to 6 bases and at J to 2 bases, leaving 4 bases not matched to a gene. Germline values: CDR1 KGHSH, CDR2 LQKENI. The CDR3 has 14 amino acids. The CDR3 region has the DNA TGTGCCAGCTCCAGAGGACAGGGCAATCAGCCCCAGCATTTT. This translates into CASSRGQGNQPQHF. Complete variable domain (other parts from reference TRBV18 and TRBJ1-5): NAGVMQNPRHLVRRRGQEARLRCSPMKGHSHVYWYRQLPEEGLKFMVYLQKENIIDESGMPKERFSAEFPKEGPSILRIQQVVRGDSAAYFCASSRGQGNQPQHFGDGTRLSIL.

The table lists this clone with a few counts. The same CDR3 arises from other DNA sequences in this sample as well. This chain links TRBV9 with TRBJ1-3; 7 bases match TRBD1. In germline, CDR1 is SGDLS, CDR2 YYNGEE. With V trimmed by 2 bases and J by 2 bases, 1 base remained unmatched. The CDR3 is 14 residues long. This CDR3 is CASSVTGAGNTIYF. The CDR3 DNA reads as TGTGCCAGCAGCGTTACAGGGGCTGGAAACACCATATATTTT.

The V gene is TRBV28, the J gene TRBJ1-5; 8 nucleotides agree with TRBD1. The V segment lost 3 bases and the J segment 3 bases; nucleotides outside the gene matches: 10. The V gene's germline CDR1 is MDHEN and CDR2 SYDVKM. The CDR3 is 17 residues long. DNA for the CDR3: TGTGCCAGCAGTTTTGTAGACAGGGGATGGCCCAATCAGCCCCAGCATTTT. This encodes CASSFVDRGWPNQPQHF.

The CDR3 bases are TGCAGTGCTAGGAGAAAAGATGCGCTGTTTTTT. Its protein is CSARRKDALFF. The chain is built from TRBV20-1 and TRBJ2-2; unclear D gene. Germline CDR1 reads DFQATT; CDR2 reads SNEGSKA (reference sequence). Trimming removed 3 bases at V and 13 bases at J, with 12 bases between. The CDR3 contains 11 residues.

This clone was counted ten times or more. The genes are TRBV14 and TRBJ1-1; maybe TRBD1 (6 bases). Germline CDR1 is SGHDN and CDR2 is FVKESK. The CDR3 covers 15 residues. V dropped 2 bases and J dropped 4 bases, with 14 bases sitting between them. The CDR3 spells CASSQMGALSTEAFF. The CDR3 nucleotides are TGTGCCAGCAGCCAAATGGGGGCCTTGTCCACTGAAGCTTTCTTT.

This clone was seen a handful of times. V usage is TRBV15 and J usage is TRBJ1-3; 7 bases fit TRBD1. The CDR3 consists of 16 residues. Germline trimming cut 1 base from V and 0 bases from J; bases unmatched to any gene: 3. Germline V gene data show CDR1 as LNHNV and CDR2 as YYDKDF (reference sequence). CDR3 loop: CATSRAGQRSGNTIYF. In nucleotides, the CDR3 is TGTGCCACCAGCAGAGCGGGACAGCGCTCTGGAAACACCATATATTTT.